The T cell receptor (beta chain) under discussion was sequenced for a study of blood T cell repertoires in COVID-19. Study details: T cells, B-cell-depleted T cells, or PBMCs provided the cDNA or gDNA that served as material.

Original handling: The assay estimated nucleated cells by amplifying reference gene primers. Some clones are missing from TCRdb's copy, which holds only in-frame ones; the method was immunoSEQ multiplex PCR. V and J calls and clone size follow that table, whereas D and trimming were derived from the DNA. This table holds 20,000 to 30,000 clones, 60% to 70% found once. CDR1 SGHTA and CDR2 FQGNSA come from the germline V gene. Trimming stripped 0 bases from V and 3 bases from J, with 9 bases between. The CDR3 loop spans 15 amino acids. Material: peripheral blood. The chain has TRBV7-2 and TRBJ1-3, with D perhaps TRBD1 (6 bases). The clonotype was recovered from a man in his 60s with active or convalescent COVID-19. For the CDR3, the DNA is TGTGCCAGCAGCTTAGCCCAGGGGCTTGGAAACACCATATATTTT. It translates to CASSLAQGLGNTIYF.